The entry below describes one T cell receptor (beta chain). Its antigen is unknown. Base qualities are missing; no much larger clone stands one base away. The sample belongs to a study of cytomegalovirus exposure and HLA in healthy donors (dated 2017 in TCRdb). At the level of the whole study: In an earlier analysis of under 600 of the donors, approximately 260 Gb of sequence data and 117 million unique TCR beta sequences from about 179 million T cells were reported. About 330 gigabases of sequencing data and around 90 million unique TCR sequences made up an early release that covered around 640 HLA-typed donors. The genetic ancestry cluster associated with self-reported Caucasian donors included about 84% of the roughly 380 genotyped donors. The study was designed to test whether signatures of past pathogen exposure could be identified by cataloging public T cell receptors. The T cell repertoires of 670 or so subjects were profiled by immunosequencing and related to cytomegalovirus serostatus. Besides the first cohort of hundreds of subjects, a separate validation cohort made up of roughly 130 different subjects was used. High-throughput TCR immunosequencing, statistical association of individual TCRs with disease status, and machine learning were combined to predict cytomegalovirus infection status. A later analysis re-analyzed previously published TCR beta repertoires from about 730 donors and added high-resolution HLA genotyping to study TCR occurrence patterns. Rather than using new phenotypic data, the later analysis identified candidate immune exposures from TCR beta sequences and from how often those sequences occurred across donors. In an earlier analysis of several hundred of the donors, high-throughput TCR beta sequencing was used to judge whether each TCR beta V gene segment behaved as functional or pseudogenic. Donor age, sex, ethnicity and CMV serostatus were collected together with the repertoire data. A later genetic analysis used genome-wide SNP genotypes for 398 of the 666 donors, treating that subset as a discovery cohort. Every discovery cohort repertoire had been produced on one sequencing platform. HLA typing included class I and class II loci at four-digit resolution. The number of typed donors differed by locus: about 620-630 for A, B, C, DRB1 and DQB1; approximately 540 for DQA1; some 610 for DPA1; and some 470 for DPB1. Because of strong linkage in the cohort, four or five DR-DQ haplotypes were treated as single units for association and clustering. Among 398 genotyped donors of the cohort, an average of roughly 240,000 unique TCR beta nucleotide sequences were sequenced per donor, around 20% of them non-productive.

V and J are truncated by 7 bases and 7 bases respectively, leaving an intervening sequence of 17 bases. Spanning cysteine to phenylalanine, the CDR3 consists of 13 amino acids. Just CDR3 DNA is preserved here, 39 bases in frame from base 1. The germline V gene yields MDHEN for CDR1 and SYDVKM for CDR2. Paper-wide results and their limitations: Several of the top co-occurrence clusters appeared to be linked to parvovirus B19, influenza, CMV and Epstein-Barr virus, according to a later analysis. Because counts were too low, 15 to 20 rarely observed V segments, including chromosome 9 orphons, were left out of the earlier analysis of several hundred of the donors. An association between a missense DCLRE1C variant and V-gene and J-gene trimming of TCR beta chains was found in a later genetic analysis and replicated in an independent cohort. In a later analysis, around 15,000 TCR beta sequences were associated with specific HLA alleles at a false discovery rate of 0.05. A cluster of highly shared sequence variants was judged likely to be a technical artifact of the sequencing pipeline. This cohort had only TCR beta chains sequenced, and the lack of alpha or paired-chain data limited which features could be detected. Strong co-occurrence of HLA alleles, especially DR and DQ, made assigning TCR associations to individual alleles difficult. The study listed over 150 TCR beta chains as associated with cytomegalovirus. An earlier analysis of approximately 570 of the donors showed that most TCR beta V segments appeared in productive rearrangements either about 87% or about 30% of the time, which broadly matched IMGT annotations. In vitro tests confirmed that a few of the cytomegalovirus-associated TCR beta chains recognize cytomegalovirus antigens. In a later genetic analysis, fewer N-insertions in productive TCRs were reported among donors in an Asian-associated ancestry cluster than the approximately 670-donor mean. The authors suggested that the approach could potentially be extended to other disease states and immunological phenotypes. Some IMGT-functional V segments, including TRBV6-2 and TRBV6-3, could not be distinguished by the 87-base-pair reads and were therefore excluded. For the cohort, immune exposure information was limited to CMV serostatus. Cytomegalovirus status was reported to be diagnosed by the classifier with high specificity and sensitivity in both the original and validation cohorts. Compared with equally common non-associated chains, HLA-associated TCR beta chains in a later analysis were more clonally expanded and had lower generation probabilities. A later analysis found that TCR association rates varied across HLA loci, with DRB1 alleles showing the most associated TCRs and HLA-C alleles the fewest. Because some donors lacked HLA typing at each locus, the association tests relied only on the typed subset. Most CMV-associated TCR beta chains appeared to be HLA-restricted in a later analysis, and the HLA associations seemed to be driven largely by CMV exposure. A further reported finding was that TCR beta sequences accurately predicted the HLA-A and HLA-B alleles for most subjects in the first cohort. Linkage disequilibrium might explain the correlated functional status among segregating V segments, but an unknown experimental factor could not be ruled out. Sequencing depth was assumed to be roughly uniform across donors in the presence/absence analyses, though that assumption may not hold. Across donors, most TCR sequences were observed very rarely, whereas some public TCRs were present in many individuals.

In total, approximately 690 healthy bone marrow donors made up the cohort. All cohort members were sampled while nominally healthy, although unrecorded immune exposures were likely present. The donor tested CMV seronegative, placing the donor among the 300 to 450 seronegative members of the cohort. A peripheral blood sample was provided by each donor, and peripheral blood mononuclear cells were used for TCR beta sequencing. The Qiagen DNeasy Blood Extraction Kit was used to extract genomic DNA from the blood cell samples. Libraries came from the immunoSEQ multiplex PCR assay. For the multiplex PCR, a mixture combining 60 forward primers for TCR Vbeta segments and 13 reverse primers for TCR Jbeta segments was used. A multiplex PCR assay on genomic DNA amplified the CDR3 region of rearranged TCR beta genes. The amplified TCR beta libraries were sequenced on the Illumina HiSeq System as 87-base-pair reads. The published analysis was carried out like this. Across the roughly 640 repertoires, a later analysis counted 80 million or so unique TCR beta chains, around 11 million of which were shared by at least two donors. Raw reads were error-corrected and collapsed into unique sequences with a nearest-neighbor algorithm that merged closely related sequences to remove PCR and sequencing errors. To assign V, D and J gene segments, CDR3 sequences were aligned to IMGT reference sequences. For a sequence to be retained, at least a six-nucleotide match to both a V gene segment and a J gene segment was required. Rearrangements were classified as productive when the CDR3 lacked stop codons and remained in frame with V and J, and all other rearrangements were classified as non-productive. CDR3 was defined by IMGT convention, running from the second conserved V-encoded cysteine to the conserved J-encoded phenylalanine. Sequences without an unambiguous match to a single V gene segment were excluded from the earlier analysis of almost 600 of the donors. In an earlier analysis of several hundred of the donors, a V segment was called functional when productive rearrangements were above 56.7%, and segregating when the standard deviation between donors exceeded 5%. A statistical classification framework was built to diagnose cytomegalovirus status from the catalog of TCR beta chain sequences. In a later analysis, TCR nucleotide sequences were compared against IMGT/GENE-DB human TR gene sequences so that V and J genes could be assigned. Using the TCRdist pipeline, a later analysis assigned CDR3 sequences along with most-parsimonious VDJ recombination scenarios. In a later analysis, each TCR beta chain was defined by its CDR3 amino acid sequence together with its V-gene family, and reads without a unique V-gene family were excluded. A later analysis removed 500 to 600 highly shared, low-generation-probability nucleotide sequences to deal with suspected cross-contamination and a sequencing artifact. A later analysis calculated a clonal expansion index for each public chain from normalized within-repertoire ranks of inferred template counts. In a later analysis, generation probabilities were computed with a VDJ recombination model fitted to out-of-frame rearrangements, and the resulting probabilities were checked against IGoR. A later analysis scored TCR-TCR, TCR-HLA and TCR-CMV co-occurrence with hypergeometric tests, applying a repertoire-size bias correction to TCR pairs. To estimate false discovery rates, a later analysis permuted the HLA or CMV assignments 20 times. In a later analysis, co-occurring TCRs were grouped with DBSCAN, and TCRdist sequence similarity was added when clustering was performed within HLA-allele-positive subsets. For co-occurrence clustering, repertoires with fewer than 30,000 or more than 120,000 public chains were excluded, along with about five repertoires with anomalous nucleotide sharing. The clones in this table, taken by TCRdb from immuneACCESS, are in-frame only. Not every clone is retained; where verified, under half of the shortfall comes from an unresolved V gene, and the cause of the rest is unknown. V, J and clone size reflect that table, while D and trimming were determined from the DNA. The sample has 150,000 to 200,000 clones on record, over 60% of them singletons. The ten largest clones capture 1.5% to 2% of the sample.

This receptor was taken from a woman aged 25 to 39 in good health and CMV-seronegative. The receptor chain draws on TRBV28 and TRBJ2-7; the D gene is perhaps TRBD2, on 5 matching bases. Source material: PBMCs. Here is the DNA: TGTGCCAGCAACCACGGCCTAACGGGGGAGCAGTACTTC. Its coded protein is CASNHGLTGEQYF.